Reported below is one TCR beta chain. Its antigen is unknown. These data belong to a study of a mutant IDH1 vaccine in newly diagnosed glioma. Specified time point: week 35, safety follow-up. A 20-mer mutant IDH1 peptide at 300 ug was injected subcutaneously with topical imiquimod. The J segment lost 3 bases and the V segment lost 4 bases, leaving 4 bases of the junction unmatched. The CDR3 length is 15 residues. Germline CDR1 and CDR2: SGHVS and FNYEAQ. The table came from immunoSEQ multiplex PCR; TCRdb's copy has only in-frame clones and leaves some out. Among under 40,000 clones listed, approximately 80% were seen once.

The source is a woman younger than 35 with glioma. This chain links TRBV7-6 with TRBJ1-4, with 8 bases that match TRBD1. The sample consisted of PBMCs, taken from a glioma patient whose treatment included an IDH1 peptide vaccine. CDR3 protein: CASSSMTGANEKLFF. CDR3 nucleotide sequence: TGTGCCAGCAGCTCGATGACAGGGGCTAATGAAAAACTGTTTTTT.